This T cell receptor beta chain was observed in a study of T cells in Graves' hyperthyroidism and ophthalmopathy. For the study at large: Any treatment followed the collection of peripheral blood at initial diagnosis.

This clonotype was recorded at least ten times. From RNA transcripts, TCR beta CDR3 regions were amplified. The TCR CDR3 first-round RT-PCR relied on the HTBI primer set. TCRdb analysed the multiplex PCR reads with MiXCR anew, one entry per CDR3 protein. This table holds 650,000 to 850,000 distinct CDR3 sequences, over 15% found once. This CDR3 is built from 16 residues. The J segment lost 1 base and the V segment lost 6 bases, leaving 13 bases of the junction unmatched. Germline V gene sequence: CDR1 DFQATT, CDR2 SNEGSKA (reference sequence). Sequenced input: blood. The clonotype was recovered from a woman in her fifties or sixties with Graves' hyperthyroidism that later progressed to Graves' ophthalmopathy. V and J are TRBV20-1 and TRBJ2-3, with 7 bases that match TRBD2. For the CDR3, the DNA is TGCAGTGCCACCCTGGGACTGGGGGGGGGCACAGATACGCAGTATTTT. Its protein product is CSATLGLGGGTDTQYF.